What follows are 20 T cell receptor beta chains derived from one specimen sequenced in a study of shared clonotypes between healthy human individuals. The repertoire was sequenced with immunoSEQ multiplex PCR; TCRdb's copy has only in-frame clones and lacks some. The sample contains about 2,200,000 clones, about 93% of which appear only once. Naive CD8 cells lacked CD45RO, underwent positive selection for CCR7 and left out terminally differentiated effector memory CD45RA+ cells. The source material was naive CD8+ T cells from PBMCs. The receptors were sampled from a man aged 18 to 29 in good health. Some clones in this sample may be carry-over from other donors' samples.

This sequence joins TRBV7-8 and TRBJ2-7; 7 bases match TRBD1. The CDR3 has 14 amino acids. Per the germline V gene, CDR1 is SGHVS and CDR2 is FQNEAQ. J lost 5 bases, V lost 4 bases, and 8 bases had no gene match. The CDR3 here is CASSSRGPLNEQYF. The CDR3 DNA is TGTGCCAGCAGCTCAAGGGGGCCTCTGAACGAGCAGTACTTC. The whole variable domain, filled in from reference TRBV7-8 and TRBJ2-7, reads GAGVSQSPRYKVAKRGQDVALRCDPISGHVSLFWYQQALGQGPEFLTYFQNEAQLDKSGLPSDRFFAERPEGSVSTLKIQRTQQEDSAVYLCASSSRGPLNEQYFGPGTRLTVT.

The chain combines TRBV25-1 with TRBJ2-2; no definite D call. V was pared by 6 bases and J by 7 bases, with 3 bases between. The CDR3 has 10 amino acids. CDR1 MGHDK and CDR2 SYGVNS come from the germline V gene. The CDR3 DNA sequence: TGTGCCAGCAGGGGCGGGGAGCTGTTTTTT. It yields the protein CASRGGELFF. The variable domain in full, completed from reference TRBV25-1 and TRBJ2-2, reads EADIYQTPRYLVIGTGKKITLECSQTMGHDKMYWYQQDPGMELHLIHYSYGVNSTEKGDLSSESTVSRIRTEHFPLTLESARPSHTSQYLCASRGGELFFGEGSRLTVL.

Regarding this clone: This CDR3 is also generated by other DNA sequences in the sample. The chain joins TRBV29-1 to TRBJ2-2; D is undetermined. The CDR3 is 11 residues long. Trimming stripped 4 bases from V and 6 bases from J, with 6 bases between. Germline CDR1 is SQVTM and CDR2 is ANQGSEA. The CDR3 DNA sequence: TGCAGCGTTGTGAGGTCCGGGGAGCTGTTTTTT. Residues: CSVVRSGELFF.

J is TRBJ2-7 and V is TRBV7-9; no firm D call. CDR1 and CDR2 from the germline V gene are SEHNR and FQNEAQ (reference sequence). The CDR3 loop spans 15 amino acids. The germline V and J ends were trimmed by 1 base and 1 base, with 11 bases remaining between them. The CDR3 DNA follows: TGTGCCAGCAGCTTAGAGGCGGACGGATCCTACGAGCAGTACTTC. This translates into CASSLEADGSYEQYF.

CDR3 coding DNA: TGTGCCAGCAGTGACCCATATAGCAATCAGCCCCAGCATTTT. Translating gives CASSDPYSNQPQHF. The chain links TRBV2 to TRBJ1-5; D is undetermined. The CDR3 spans 14 residues. Germline values: CDR1 SNHLY, CDR2 FYNNEI. Trimming left V 3 bases short and J 0 bases short, with 6 bases between.

CDR3: CASSGGVLGNEQFF. CDR3 DNA sequence: TGTGCCAGCAGCGGGGGTGTGTTGGGCAATGAGCAGTTCTTC. The chain uses TRBV9 and TRBJ2-1; D gene uncertain. CDR3 length equals 14 residues. Germline V gene data show CDR1 as SGDLS and CDR2 as YYNGEE. The V end lost 3 bases, the J end lost 6 bases, and 13 bases lay between the germline ends.

The chain combines TRBV6-5 with TRBJ2-7; TRBD2 matches 12 bases. Germline assignment: CDR1 MNHEY and CDR2 SVGAGI. J was trimmed by 0 bases and V by 7 bases; bases with no gene match: 4. The CDR3 sequence is 15 residues long. CDR3 DNA: TGTGCCAGCAATACACTAGCGGGAGGCTCCTACGAGCAGTACTTC. It specifies CASNTLAGGSYEQYF.

This chain uses TRBV9 with TRBJ2-7, with a weak D call TRBD1 (6 bases). V was trimmed by 4 bases and J by 0 bases, leaving 17 bases between them. The CDR3 is 16 amino acids. Germline values: CDR1 SGDLS, CDR2 YYNGEE. CDR3 amino acids: CASSPRGQPSSYEQYF. In DNA, the CDR3 is TGTGCCAGCAGCCCACGAGGACAGCCAAGCTCCTACGAGCAGTACTTC.

This chain connects TRBV7-6 to TRBJ2-1, with unresolved D. CDR1 is SGHVS, CDR2 FNYEAQ, per germline. Trimming cost V 8 bases and J 0 bases, with 14 bases left between them. This CDR3 spans 15 amino acids. CDR3 nucleotide sequence: TGTGCCAGCGCCAGGACGGAGAGCTCCTACAATGAGCAGTTCTTC. This codes for CASARTESSYNEQFF.

As concerns this clone: Other DNA sequences in the sample encode the same CDR3. This chain connects TRBV9 to TRBJ2-7; TRBD1 aligns across 7 bases. J was trimmed by 3 bases and V by 4 bases; bases with no gene match: 4. Germline V gene sequence: CDR1 SGDLS, CDR2 YYNGEE. The CDR3 contains 13 residues. The CDR3 bases are TGTGCCAGCAGCCCAGGGGGTTACTACGAGCAGTACTTC. Translation: CASSPGGYYEQYF. The full variable domain, with the rest looked up from reference TRBV9 and TRBJ2-7, is DSGVTQTPKHLITATGQRVTLRCSPRSGDLSVYWYQQSLDQGLQFLIQYYNGEERAKGNILERFSAQQFPDLHSELNLSSLELGDSALYFCASSPGGYYEQYFGPGTRLTVT.

The chain couples TRBV4-1 to TRBJ1-3; perhaps TRBD1 as D (6 bases). Deletions cut 1 base from V and 3 bases from J, with 10 bases between. CDR1 is MGHRA, CDR2 YSYEKL, per germline. This CDR3 is built from 15 residues. The CDR3 here is CASSQVQGRGNTIYF. CDR3 sequence (DNA): TGCGCCAGCAGCCAAGTACAGGGTCGTGGAAACACCATATATTTT.

V is TRBV7-9 and J is TRBJ2-3; D possibly matches TRBD1 or TRBD2 (5 bases each). The CDR3 has 15 residues. The germline CDR1 and CDR2 sequences are SEHNR and FQNEAQ (reference sequence). Trimming left V 1 base short and J 5 bases short, with 13 bases between. The CDR3 here is CASSLVGGAGDTQYF. In DNA form, the CDR3 reads TGTGCCAGCAGCTTAGTTGGGGGAGCCGGAGATACGCAGTATTTT.

The J gene is TRBJ2-7, the V gene TRBV28; 7 bases are a match to TRBD2. Germline values: CDR1 MDHEN, CDR2 SYDVKM. This CDR3 region has 13 residues. Trimming at V came to 3 bases and at J to 3 bases, leaving 2 bases not matched to a gene. The CDR3 is CASSFGTIYEQYF. For the CDR3, the DNA is TGTGCCAGCAGTTTTGGGACTATCTACGAGCAGTACTTC.

This chain connects TRBV27 to TRBJ2-3; weak D call: TRBD2 (5 bases). CDR3 size: 15 residues. Germline CDR1 MNHEY, CDR2 SMNVEV (reference sequence). The ends were cut back, 1 base at V and 0 bases at J, with 8 bases in the middle. In DNA form, the CDR3 reads TGTGCCAGCAGTTTATTCCGGGGAAGCACAGATACGCAGTATTTT. It yields the protein CASSLFRGSTDTQYF.

The CDR3: CASSHRGGSGSALETQYF. The CDR3 region has the DNA TGTGCCAGCAGCCATCGAGGGGGTAGCGGGAGTGCGTTGGAGACCCAGTACTTC. The rearrangement uses TRBV28 and TRBJ2-5, with 9 bases aligning to TRBD2. The V and J ends lost 6 bases and 5 bases, in that order; junction bases with no gene match: 19. Germline V gene data show CDR1 as MDHEN and CDR2 as SYDVKM. The CDR3 has 18 amino acids.

This clone was seen once. The chain joins TRBV4-1 to TRBJ2-1; 7 nucleotides align to TRBD1. The CDR3 loop spans 14 amino acids. Trimming removed 2 bases from V and 8 bases from J; junction bases left unmatched: 6. Germline V gene data show CDR1 as MGHRA and CDR2 as YSYEKL. CDR3 in DNA: TGCGCCAGCAGCCAACTTCAGGGGGTTGATGAGCAGTTCTTC. It yields the protein CASSQLQGVDEQFF.

Concerning this clone: No conserved phenylalanine or tryptophan is present at the end of the CDR3, so a read error is the likely explanation. Because the CDR3's place on the DNA is in doubt, the DNA is left out and the CDR3 is given as listed by TCRdb. This chain joins TRBV6-4 and TRBJ2-7; the table's TRBD1 call for D was not verified on the DNA. Germline loops: CDR1 MRHNA, CDR2 SNTAGT. The CDR3 comprises 11 residues, both ends counted. Here the CDR3 reads CASSDSGLYRS.

As for this clone: At the DNA level, this CDR3 is encoded by other sequences in the same sample as well. The chain uses TRBV28 and TRBJ2-7; no definite D call. The CDR3 sequence is 13 residues long. Trimming stripped 3 bases from V and 2 bases from J, with 8 bases between. The V gene's germline CDR1 is MDHEN and CDR2 SYDVKM. The CDR3 protein is CASSFSRTYEQYF. DNA for the CDR3: TGTGCCAGCAGTTTCAGTAGAACCTACGAGCAGTACTTC.

V and J are TRBV29-1 and TRBJ2-3; 8 positions agree with TRBD1. The CDR3 length is 14 residues. V gave up 3 bases and J gave up 5 bases; unmatched junction bases: 7. Germline V gene data show CDR1 as SQVTM and CDR2 as ANQGSEA. CDR3 protein: CSVDGGQGGDTQYF. CDR3 DNA sequence: TGCAGCGTTGACGGAGGACAGGGAGGAGATACGCAGTATTTT.

The gene calls are TRBV4-3 and TRBJ2-1; D is perhaps TRBD1 (5 bases). Germline CDR1 reads LGHNA; CDR2 reads YSLEER. This CDR3 comprises 13 residues. V was cut by 1 base and J by 12 bases, with 13 bases left in between. CDR3 amino acids: CASSQVPREGQFF. The CDR3, as DNA: TGCGCCAGCAGCCAAGTACCCAGGGAAGGGCAGTTCTTC.